These 29 T cell receptor beta chains were sequenced from one sample in a study of Ad26.COV2.S vaccination and SARS-CoV-2 variants. Regarding treatment: 15 to 20 received Ad26.COV2.S at low or high dose, single or two shots; 5 received placebo; per-sample allocation not given. Following the first vaccine or placebo injection, samples were taken on day 63. Profiled with immunoSEQ multiplex PCR; TCRdb holds only in-frame clones, not every one. The table shows about 350,000 clones, with about 88% occurring only once. Sequenced material: peripheral blood, taken in a trial of Ad26.COV2.S vaccine versus placebo. The origin of the receptors is a person aged 18-65 years who received the Ad26.COV2.S COVID-19 vaccine or a placebo.

The rearrangement joins TRBV19 to TRBJ1-6, with 9 nucleotides matching TRBD1. CDR3 length equals 15 residues. V lost 8 bases and J lost 14; bases outside the gene matches: 16. The germline V gene has CDR1 LNHDA and CDR2 SQIVND (reference sequence). The CDR3 region has the DNA TGTGCCAGTGAAGAACCGGGACAGGGATTCCTCACCCTCCACTTT. It codes for CASEEPGQGFLTLHF.

This clone was seen more than once but under ten times. The chain couples TRBV19 to TRBJ2-7; no definite D call. CDR1 is LNHDA, CDR2 SQIVND, per germline (reference sequence). V lost 3 bases and J 6 bases, leaving 12 bases between the germline ends. There are 13 residues in the CDR3. CDR3 DNA sequence: TGTGCCAGTAGTATGATTCACGCGCTCGAGCAGTACTTC. Its translation is CASSMIHALEQYF.

This chain connects TRBV6-6 to TRBJ2-2; 9 bases are shared with TRBD1. The CDR3 has 15 residues. V lost 4 bases and J lost 9; bases outside the gene matches: 9. Germline V gene lookup returns CDR1 MNHNY and CDR2 SVGAGI (reference sequence). CDR3 DNA sequence: TGTGCCAGCAGTTTCTGGACAGGGGAGGGCCGGGAGCTGTTTTTT. Protein sequence: CASSFWTGEGRELFF.

This clone came up a few times. This chain connects TRBV7-9 to TRBJ1-2; 7 bases align to TRBD1. The V gene's germline CDR1 is SEHNR and CDR2 FQNEAQ (reference sequence). V was pared by 5 bases and J by 4 bases, with 10 bases of the junction left unmatched. The CDR3 totals 15 residues. CDR3 nucleotides: TGTGCCAGCAGCCTGACAGGGACCTTTTCCTATGGCTACACCTTC. Translated, it gives CASSLTGTFSYGYTF.

V is TRBV5-6 and J is TRBJ2-1; D uncertain. The CDR3 has 14 residues. Trimming left V 4 bases short and J 5 bases short, with 13 bases between. Germline V gene data show CDR1 as SGHDT and CDR2 as YYEEEE. CDR3 sequence: CASSLLSQNNEQFF. DNA for the CDR3: TGTGCCAGCAGCCTCCTGTCACAGAACAATGAGCAGTTCTTC.

The J gene is TRBJ1-3, the V gene TRBV6-6; D uncertain. CDR1 is MNHNY and CDR2 is SVGAGI in the germline V gene (reference sequence). The CDR3 consists of 12 residues. Deletions cut 8 bases from V and 3 bases from J, with 8 bases between. In nucleotides, the CDR3 is TGTGCCAGCCTAGACATTGGAAACACCATATATTTT. Translation: CASLDIGNTIYF.

J is TRBJ2-3 and V is TRBV19, with 9 nucleotides matching TRBD2. This CDR3 comprises 14 residues. Germline V lookup: CDR1 LNHDA, CDR2 SQIVND (reference sequence). The J segment lost 2 bases and the V segment lost 8 bases, leaving 5 bases of the junction unmatched. CDR3 DNA: TGTGCCAGTTCCGGCGGGAGGGCCACAGATACGCAGTATTTT. This codes for CASSGGRATDTQYF.

This clone was detected only a few times. As DNA, the CDR3 is TGTGCCAGCAGCTCCGGGACAGGGGGGATCCGCACAGATACGCAGTATTTT. Its translation is CASSSGTGGIRTDTQYF. The chain joins TRBV5-4 to TRBJ2-3; 11 nucleotides agree with TRBD1. The CDR3 runs to 17 residues. Trimming cost V 3 bases and J 1 base; bases outside gene matches: 7. From germline, CDR1 is SGHNT and CDR2 YYREEE (reference sequence).

This chain connects TRBV7-2 to TRBJ1-3, with D unclear. The germline V gene has CDR1 SGHTA and CDR2 FQGNSA. The V end lost 3 bases, the J end lost 0 bases, and 9 bases lay between the germline ends. This CDR3 comprises 15 residues. The CDR3 bases are TGTGCCAGCAGCTTCGTGGTGAGCTCTGGAAACACCATATATTTT. This codes for CASSFVVSSGNTIYF.

This rearrangement joins TRBV29-1 to TRBJ2-2, with D maybe TRBD1 (6 bases). CDR1 is SQVTM and CDR2 is ANQGSEA in the germline V gene. The CDR3 runs 14 residues. V lost 5 bases and J lost 1, with 11 bases in between. The CDR3 spells CSVLGTKNTGELFF. The CDR3 coding sequence is TGCAGCGTTCTTGGGACAAAGAACACCGGGGAGCTGTTTTTT.

About this clone itself: Within the sample, other DNA sequences also encode this same CDR3. V is TRBV6-5 and J is TRBJ1-4, with D possibly TRBD1 on 6 matching bases. Trimming took off 5 bases at V and 0 bases at J, with 7 bases between the two ends. The CDR3 has 14 residues. CDR1 MNHEY and CDR2 SVGAGI come from the germline V gene. CDR3: CASSRTATNEKLFF. Written as DNA, the CDR3 is TGTGCCAGCAGTAGGACAGCAACTAATGAAAAACTGTTTTTT.

The V gene is TRBV27, the J gene TRBJ1-4; perhaps TRBD1 as D (5 bases). V was cut by 5 bases and J by 1 base, with 23 bases left in between. Per germline, CDR1 MNHEY and CDR2 SMNVEV (reference sequence). The CDR3 consists of 19 residues. The CDR3 reads CASSLRSPRGRQTNEKLFF. Written as DNA, the CDR3 is TGTGCCAGCAGTCTGAGGTCCCCTCGGGGGAGGCAAACTAATGAAAAACTGTTTTTT.

This clone was observed many times. The V call is TRBV27, the J call TRBJ1-5; a weak D match, TRBD1 (5 bases). Germline V lookup: CDR1 MNHEY, CDR2 SMNVEV (reference sequence). V shed 5 bases and J shed 0 bases, with 14 bases lying between them. The CDR3 runs to 16 residues. CDR3 in amino acids: CASSPTGGHSNQPQHF. In nucleotides, the CDR3 is TGTGCCAGCAGTCCCACGGGGGGTCATAGCAATCAGCCCCAGCATTTT.

The rearrangement links TRBV7-9 to TRBJ2-4; TRBD1 might be the D (5 bases). Trimming removed 6 bases from V and 15 bases from J, with 18 bases in between. Germline V gene lookup returns CDR1 SEHNR and CDR2 FQNEAQ (reference sequence). The CDR3 runs to 12 residues. The CDR3 spells CASRKYETEGYF. CDR3 bases: TGTGCCAGCAGGAAATACGAGACAGAAGGGTACTTC.

This clone came up once. One end of the junction varies from germline; a read error may be responsible. The genes are TRBV14 and TRBJ1-2; D is unclear. Germline values: CDR1 SGHDN, CDR2 FVKESK. This CDR3 has 11 residues. For the CDR3, the DNA is TGTGCCAGCAGCCAAGAAGGAGTCGAGGCCTTC. The encoded protein is CASSQEGVEAF. Based on the CDR3 plus reference TRBV14 and TRBJ1-2, the full variable domain is EAGVTQFPSHSVIEKGQTVTLRCDPISGHDNLYWYRRVMGKEIKFLLHFVKESKQDESGMPNNRFLAERTGGTYSTLKVQPAELEDSGVYFCASSQEGVEAFGSGTRLTVV.

J is TRBJ1-1 and V is TRBV30, with D possibly TRBD1 on 6 matching bases. The germline V gene has CDR1 GTSNPN and CDR2 SVGIG (reference sequence). The CDR3 runs to 13 residues. Trimming stripped 4 bases from V and 2 bases from J, with 11 bases between. The CDR3 is CAWKPQGNTEAFF. The CDR3 DNA reads as TGTGCCTGGAAACCACAGGGCAACACTGAAGCTTTCTTT.

Note on this clone: Different DNA sequences within this sample yield the same CDR3. V and J are TRBV12-3 or TRBV12-4 and TRBJ2-7; no definite D call. The CDR3 spans 12 residues. Trimming removed 3 bases from V and 3 bases from J, with 6 bases in between. The CDR3 DNA is TGTGCCAGCAGTTTGGGGATCTACGAGCAGTACTTC. Its protein product is CASSLGIYEQYF.

The chain is built from TRBV7-2 and TRBJ2-7; tentatively, D is TRBD1 (6 bases). V was trimmed by 5 bases and J by 6 bases, leaving 20 bases between them. Germline V gene sequence: CDR1 SGHTA, CDR2 FQGNSA. CDR3 size: 15 residues. The CDR3 is CASSVQGQLESEQYF. CDR3 in DNA: TGTGCCAGCAGCGTACAGGGCCAGCTGGAGAGCGAGCAGTACTTC.

This chain joins TRBV9 and TRBJ1-2, with 8 nucleotides matching TRBD1. Germline CDR1 is SGDLS and CDR2 is YYNGEE. The V gene end was trimmed by 3 bases and the J gene end by 6 bases; junction bases not matched to a gene: 7. This CDR3 has 14 amino acids. CDR3 nucleotides: TGTGCCAGCAGCGAAGTTGGGACAGGCGATGGCTACACCTTC. It translates to CASSEVGTGDGYTF.

The chain's CDR3 is CASSLGGAGAHSYEQYF. As DNA, the CDR3 is TGTGCCAGCAGCTTGGGAGGGGCGGGGGCCCACTCCTACGAGCAGTACTTC. V gene TRBV5-4 combines with J gene TRBJ2-7, with D tentatively TRBD2 (7 bases). CDR1 and CDR2 from the germline V gene are SGHNT and YYREEE (reference sequence). CDR3 length: 17 residues. Trimming left V 0 bases short and J 0 bases short, with 16 bases between. Drawing the rest from reference TRBV5-4 and TRBJ2-7, the complete variable domain is ETGVTQSPTHLIKTRGQQVTLRCSSQSGHNTVSWYQQALGQGPQFIFQYYREEENGRGNFPPRFSGLQFPNYSSELNVNALELDDSALYLCASSLGGAGAHSYEQYFGPGTRLTVT.

V is TRBV5-5 and J is TRBJ2-1, with 8 bases that match TRBD1. Per the germline V gene, CDR1 is SGHKS and CDR2 is YYEKEE (reference sequence). V lost 0 bases, J lost 7 bases, and 3 bases stayed unmatched. There are 14 residues in the CDR3. The CDR3 DNA sequence: TGTGCCAGCAGCTTGGGGACAGGGTTGAATGAGCAGTTCTTC. Residues: CASSLGTGLNEQFF.

The V gene is TRBV6-2 or TRBV6-3, the J gene TRBJ2-7, with 9 bases fitting TRBD1. With V trimmed by 6 bases and J by 0 bases, 6 bases remained unmatched. This CDR3 contains 15 residues. Germline CDR1 is MNHEY and CDR2 is SVGEGT. The CDR3 loop reads CASSGTGRSSYEQYF. The CDR3 DNA reads as TGTGCCAGCAGCGGGACAGGGAGGAGCTCCTACGAGCAGTACTTC.

The chain couples TRBV30 to TRBJ1-2, with D possibly being TRBD1 (5 bases). There are 12 residues in the CDR3. CDR1 is GTSNPN, CDR2 SVGIG, per germline (reference sequence). Trimming took off 5 bases at V and 3 bases at J, with 10 bases between the two ends. The DNA for the CDR3 is TGTGCCTGGGGACATAGGGACTATGGCTACACCTTC. Its protein product is CAWGHRDYGYTF.

This chain joins TRBV5-1 and TRBJ2-2, with D possibly being TRBD2 (7 bases). The ends were cut back, 4 bases at V and 3 bases at J, with 16 bases in the middle. The CDR3 is made up of 16 amino acids. CDR1 is SGHRS and CDR2 is YFSETQ in the germline V gene. The CDR3: CASSGKGGPDTGELFF. The DNA for the CDR3 is TGCGCCAGCAGCGGGAAGGGGGGGCCAGACACCGGGGAGCTGTTTTTT. Full variable domain (missing parts from reference TRBV5-1 and TRBJ2-2): KAGVTQTPRYLIKTRGQQVTLSCSPISGHRSVSWYQQTPGQGLQFLFEYFSETQRNKGNFPGRFSGRQFSNSRSEMNVSTLELGDSALYLCASSGKGGPDTGELFFGEGSRLTVL.

The chain employs TRBV28 and TRBJ1-1; D uncertain. Germline V lookup: CDR1 MDHEN, CDR2 SYDVKM. The CDR3 is 13 amino acids. Trimming removed 5 bases at V and 0 bases at J, with 7 bases between. The CDR3 DNA reads TGTGCCAGCAGTCCGGACCTGAACACTGAAGCTTTCTTT. It specifies CASSPDLNTEAFF.

This clone was seen just once. The chain carries TRBV28 and TRBJ2-7; TRBD2 agrees at 10 bases. Trimming took 4 bases from V and 7 from J; bases not matched to a gene: 10. Germline CDR1 reads MDHEN; CDR2 reads SYDVKM. CDR3 length: 15 amino acids. The CDR3 here is CASSSGLADLVEQYF. The CDR3 nucleotides are TGTGCCAGCAGTTCCGGACTAGCGGACCTTGTAGAGCAGTACTTC.

The V and J genes are TRBV7-2 and TRBJ2-3, with 11 nucleotides matching TRBD2. J lost 7 bases, V lost 5 bases, and 8 bases had no gene match. The CDR3 extends over 15 amino acids. Germline V lookup: CDR1 SGHTA, CDR2 FQGNSA. This CDR3 is CASSERGTSGYTQYF. CDR3 bases: TGTGCCAGCAGCGAACGGGGGACTAGCGGATATACGCAGTATTTT.

The rearrangement joins TRBV2 to TRBJ2-2; no firm D call. The V end lost 4 bases, the J end lost 1 base, and 4 bases lay between the germline ends. Germline V gene lookup returns CDR1 SNHLY and CDR2 FYNNEI. This CDR3 has 13 amino acids. This CDR3 is CASSVQNTGELFF. The CDR3 region has the DNA TGTGCCAGCAGTGTCCAGAACACCGGGGAGCTGTTTTTT.

This clone appeared once. This chain uses TRBV7-9 with TRBJ2-1; the match to TRBD2 covers 11 bases. The junction had 7 bases not matched to a gene; V was cut back by 10 bases and J by 2 bases. Germline CDR1 SEHNR, CDR2 FQNEAQ (reference sequence). The CDR3 has 15 amino acids. The CDR3: CATGTSGMTYNEQFF. CDR3 in DNA: TGTGCCACCGGGACTAGCGGAATGACCTACAATGAGCAGTTCTTC.